The present entry profiles one T cell receptor beta chain with its context. This CDR3 contains 13 residues. The germline gives CDR1 ENHRY, CDR2 SYGVKD. V dropped 10 bases and J dropped 1 base, with 11 bases sitting between them. This sample stems from a study of control samples from healthy donors and cancer patients. Using immunoSEQ multiplex PCR, the repertoire was profiled, and TCRdb retains in-frame clones only, with some absent. The table shows more than 95,000 clones, with 85% to 95% occurring only once. Sequenced material: blood. The chain uses TRBV10-3 and TRBJ1-3, with D possibly being TRBD1 (5 bases). The source is a man younger than 35 in good health. The CDR3 reads CATMGGSGNTIYF. Here the CDR3 DNA reads TGTGCCACCATGGGGGGTTCTGGAAACACCATATATTTT.